This TCR beta chain was sequenced in a study of beta chain features in type 1 diabetes. The wider study: Taken together, all samples contributed 107,917,701 examined sorted cells. Broader study findings: Shorter TCRB CDR3s, moderately but significantly so, marked every one of the four CD4+ subsets in Type 1 diabetes patients. Cells carrying high TCR expression could end up over-represented when cDNA is sequenced.

A remark on this clone: Its antigen is unidentified.

CDR1 is LGHNA and CDR2 is YNFKEQ in the germline V gene. The germline V and J ends were trimmed by 0 bases and 4 bases, with 13 bases remaining between them. The CDR3 runs to 16 residues. The investigators reverse transcribed all of the isolated RNA, so they sequenced expressed TCRB transcripts. Libraries were prepared by immunoSEQ multiplex PCR; TCRdb keeps only in-frame clonotypes and omits some of them. The sample records about 330,000 clones, around 10% being singletons. The chain carries TRBV4-2 and TRBJ2-1; the D is unclear. The sequence was obtained from a woman aged 30 to 39 in good health. The source material was naive CD4+ T cells from blood. CDR3 coding DNA: TGTGCCAGCAGCCAAGATACAACCTTCTCGTACAATGAGCAGTTCTTC. Its protein is CASSQDTTFSYNEQFF.